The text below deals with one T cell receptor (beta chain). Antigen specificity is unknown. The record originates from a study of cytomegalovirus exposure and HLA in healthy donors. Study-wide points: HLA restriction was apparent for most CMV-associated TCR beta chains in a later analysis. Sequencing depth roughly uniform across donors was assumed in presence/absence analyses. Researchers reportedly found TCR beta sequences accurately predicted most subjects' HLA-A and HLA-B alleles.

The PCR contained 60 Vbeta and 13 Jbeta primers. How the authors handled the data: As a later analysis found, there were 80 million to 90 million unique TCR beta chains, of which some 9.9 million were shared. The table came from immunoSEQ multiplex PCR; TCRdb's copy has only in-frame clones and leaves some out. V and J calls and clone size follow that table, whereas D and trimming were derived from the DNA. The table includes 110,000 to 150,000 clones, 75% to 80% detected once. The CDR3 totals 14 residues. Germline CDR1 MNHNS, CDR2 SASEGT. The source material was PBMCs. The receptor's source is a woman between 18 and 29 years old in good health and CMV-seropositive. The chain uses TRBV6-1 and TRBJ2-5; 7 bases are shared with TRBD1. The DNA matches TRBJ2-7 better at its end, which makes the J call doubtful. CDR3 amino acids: CASSVGQAQYEQYF. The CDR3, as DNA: TGTGCCAGCAGTGTTGGACAGGCCCAGTACGAGCAGTACTTC.